This T cell receptor beta chain originates from a study of graft-versus-host responses after intestinal transplantation. Whole-study context: Each recipient received a multivisceral, liver-intestinal, or isolated intestinal graft. Whole-study findings and limits: Graft-donor T cell macrochimerism in patients accompanied high graft-versus-host to host-versus-graft clonal ratios in allografts.

Comments on this clone: Its antigen remains unknown.

V lost 5 bases, J lost 4 bases, and 19 bases lay in between. The CDR3 length is 16 residues. Germline CDR1 is SEHNR and CDR2 is FQNEAQ (reference sequence). Processing was applied to graft tissue in order to liberate intraepithelial and lamina propria lymphocytes. The repertoire was sequenced with immunoSEQ multiplex PCR; TCRdb's copy has only in-frame clones and lacks some. Of some 16,000 clones listed, roughly 82% are singletons. This clonotype originated in a human patient who received an intestinal transplant, so some T cells may come from the graft donor. This chain joins TRBV7-9 and TRBJ2-3; perhaps TRBD2 as D (5 bases). Here the sequenced sample was ileum tissue, taken 17 days after transplant. This CDR3 reads CASSHRLLSFSDTQYF. The CDR3 bases are TGTGCCAGCAGCCACCGACTACTAAGTTTTTCAGATACGCAGTATTTT.